These T cell receptor beta chains were read from a single sample in a study of cytomegalovirus exposure and HLA in healthy donors. Only in-frame clones appear in the TCRdb table, and some are missing; sequencing was by immunoSEQ multiplex PCR. The sample lists 85,000 to 130,000 clones; 84% were seen once. The sample consisted of PBMCs. The receptors come from a woman between 18 and 29 years old in good health and CMV-seronegative. CDR3s include the opening cysteine and the closing phenylalanine or tryptophan. Fields, in order: clone size, V gene, D gene, J gene, CDR3 protein, CDR3 DNA. The D gene is left open where the match is weak. Not all rows give a size; the values are once, few, many and, for expanded clones, a class.

once	TRBV4-3	.	TRBJ2-3	CASSQETRTDTQYF	TGCGCCAGCAGCCAAGAGACTCGCACAGATACGCAGTATTTT
.	TRBV5-1	TRBD1	TRBJ1-1	CASSFGQERVGAEAFF	TGCGCCAGCAGCTTCGGACAGGAGAGGGTGGGCGCTGAAGCTTTCTTT
.	TRBV11-2	TRBD2	TRBJ2-3	CASSLFGTSGGASTDTQYF	TGTGCCAGCAGCTTATTTGGAACTAGCGGGGGGGCCAGCACAGATACGCAGTATTTT
.	TRBV27	TRBD1	TRBJ2-7	CASSLLWKPGQGPYEQYF	TGTGCCAGCAGTTTACTCTGGAAACCGGGACAGGGCCCCTACGAGCAGTACTTC
once	TRBV25-1	TRBD2	TRBJ2-1	CASSSPSGGYNEQFF	TGTGCCAGCAGTAGCCCTAGCGGGGGATACAATGAGCAGTTCTTC
.	TRBV29-1	.	TRBJ2-3	CSVVGWGGTDTQYF	TGCAGCGTTGTAGGATGGGGAGGCACAGATACGCAGTATTTT
.	TRBV7-9	.	TRBJ2-7	CASSLDTAILYF	TGTGCCAGCAGCTTAGATACAGCTATCCTCTACTTC
.	TRBV29-1	TRBD2	TRBJ2-7	CSVVLGTSGHYEQYF	TGCAGCGTGGTTCTCGGGACTAGCGGACACTACGAGCAGTACTTC
.	TRBV5-4	.	TRBJ2-7	CASALQGSYEQYF	TGTGCCAGCGCTCTGCAGGGGTCCTACGAGCAGTACTTC
once	TRBV27	.	TRBJ2-5	CASSLVGSGQETQYF	TGTGCCAGCAGTTTAGTCGGTAGCGGCCAAGAGACCCAGTACTTC
few	TRBV5-1	TRBD2	TRBJ2-7	CASSPGSTSAEQYF	TGCGCCAGCAGCCCAGGGTCCACTAGCGCCGAGCAGTACTTC
few	TRBV4-2	.	TRBJ2-3	CASSQVSGELTDTQYF	TGTGCCAGCAGCCAGGTTAGCGGAGAGCTCACAGATACGCAGTATTTT
.	TRBV28	.	TRBJ2-3	CASTPVRRGDTQYF	TGTGCCAGCACCCCGGTTCGTCGGGGAGATACGCAGTATTTT
.	TRBV7-2	.	TRBJ1-4	CASSFDLRAANEKLFF	TGTGCCAGCAGCTTTGATTTGCGGGCTGCTAATGAAAAACTGTTTTTT
.	TRBV4-3	TRBD2	TRBJ2-1	CASSQDVGGGYNEQFF	TGCGCCAGCAGCCAAGATGTCGGGGGGGGGTACAATGAGCAGTTCTTC
.	TRBV7-6	.	TRBJ2-7	CASSLGARDYEQYF	TGTGCCAGCAGCTTAGGTGCGAGAGACTACGAGCAGTACTTC
.	TRBV28	.	TRBJ2-2	CASTPGTGELFF	TGTGCCAGCACTCCGGGCACCGGGGAGCTGTTTTTT
.	TRBV19	TRBD1	TRBJ1-4	CASSMRTGNLFIGKLFF	TGTGCCAGTAGTATGAGGACAGGGAATTTATTTATAGGAAAACTGTTTTTT
.	TRBV5-1	.	TRBJ2-2	CASSFDSNTGELFF	TGCGCCAGCAGCTTCGACTCGAACACCGGGGAGCTGTTTTTT
.	TRBV30	.	TRBJ1-5	CAWSVKGDQPQHF	TGTGCCTGGAGTGTAAAGGGGGATCAGCCCCAGCATTTT
.	TRBV28	.	TRBJ2-3	CASTPEWLTDTQYF	TGTGCCAGCACTCCCGAATGGCTCACAGATACGCAGTATTTT
once	TRBV28	.	TRBJ2-3	CASSLRTGETDTQYF	TGTGCCAGCAGTTTAAGGACTGGGGAAACAGATACGCAGTATTTT
.	TRBV15	TRBD1	TRBJ1-3	CATSGTAGNTIYF	TGTGCCACCAGTGGGACAGCTGGAAACACCATATATTTT
once	TRBV10-3	TRBD1	TRBJ2-3	CAISRDREGGTQYF	TGTGCCATCTCAAGGGACAGGGAGGGAGGTACGCAGTATTTT
.	TRBV9	TRBD2	TRBJ2-7	CASSLGTSDEQYF	TGTGCCAGCAGCTTGGGGACTAGCGACGAGCAGTACTTC
.	TRBV13	TRBD2	TRBJ2-7	CASSLAPRAGVSEQYF	TGTGCCAGCAGCTTAGCCCCCCGAGCGGGAGTAAGCGAGCAGTACTTC
.	TRBV19	TRBD1	TRBJ2-7	CASSLGQGNPYEQYF	TGTGCCAGTAGCCTGGGACAGGGGAACCCCTACGAGCAGTACTTC
few	TRBV10-3	.	TRBJ2-7	CASRPGDSSYEQYF	TGTGCCAGCAGACCGGGGGACAGCTCCTACGAGCAGTACTTC